This T cell receptor (beta chain) was sequenced during a study of T cell changes during pregnancy in multiple sclerosis. The V gene end was trimmed by 3 bases and the J gene end by 8 bases; junction bases not matched to a gene: 7. The CDR3 consists of 16 residues. Germline CDR1 and CDR2: LGHNA and YNFKEQ. The table came from immunoSEQ multiplex PCR; TCRdb's copy has only in-frame clones and leaves some out. This sample has 35,000 to 40,000 clones; roughly 94% occur once, and the top ten carry about 0.8%. Specimen: CD4+ T cells from peripheral blood mononuclear cells, collected in the third trimester of pregnancy. The TCR originated in a female donor with multiple sclerosis, enrolled in a pregnancy study. V and J are TRBV4-2 and TRBJ2-1, with 13 bases fitting TRBD2. The CDR3 loop is CASSQGLAGTIDEQFF. For the CDR3, the DNA is TGTGCCAGCAGCCAGGGACTAGCGGGAACTATCGATGAGCAGTTCTTC.